This T cell receptor (beta chain) was recorded in a study of blood T cell repertoires in COVID-19. About the study: The origin of the acute and convalescent COVID-19 samples was the United States, Italy and Spain. PBMCs, B-cell-depleted T cells, or T cells were the source of the cDNA or gDNA that made up the material.

This clone was found a few times. V was pared by 6 bases and J by 0 bases, with 10 bases of the junction left unmatched. This CDR3 has 17 residues. From germline, CDR1 is SEHNR and CDR2 FQNEAQ (reference sequence). As originally analysed: Amplification of reference gene primers provided the estimated nucleated cell counts. Only in-frame clones appear in the TCRdb table, and some are missing; sequencing was by immunoSEQ multiplex PCR. D and trimming come from the DNA, and the V and J calls and clone size come from that table. The repertoire holds about 190,000 clones, with approximately 80% as singletons.

Sequenced: peripheral blood. This receptor was taken from a man in his sixties with acute or convalescent COVID-19. V is TRBV7-9 and J is TRBJ2-2; 7 bases are a match to TRBD2. The CDR3, as DNA: TGTGCCAGCAGATCTACGACCGGGACTACGAACACCGGGGAGCTGTTTTTT. This encodes CASRSTTGTTNTGELFF.